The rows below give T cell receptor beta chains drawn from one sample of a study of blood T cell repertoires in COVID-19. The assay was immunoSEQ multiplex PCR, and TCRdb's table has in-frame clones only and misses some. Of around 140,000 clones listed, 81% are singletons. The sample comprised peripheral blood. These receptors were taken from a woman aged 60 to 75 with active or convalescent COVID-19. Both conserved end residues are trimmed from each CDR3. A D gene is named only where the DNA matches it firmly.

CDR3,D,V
ASSQRGRLTEAF,-,TRBV3-1/TRBV3-2
SETGTGDEQF,TRBD1,TRBV29-1
ASSQAGLAVTQY,TRBD2,TRBV4-1
ASSLRGLSQRNQPQH,-,TRBV28
ASRISGTGGNTGELF,TRBD1,TRBV19
ASSARQGLSNEQY,TRBD1,TRBV7-8
ASRQGQVGPEAF,TRBD1,TRBV2
ASSQGARWYEQY,-,TRBV3-1/TRBV3-2
ASSQIRTSEETQY,TRBD2,TRBV3-1/TRBV3-2
ASSLARAKETQY,-,TRBV5-1
ASSEGTGAEKLF,TRBD1,TRBV6-1
ASAAGTGTATNEKLF,TRBD1,TRBV5-1
ASSLLESTGELF,-,TRBV27
ASSLASAGYTEAF,-,TRBV5-1
ASSQVELGETQY,-,TRBV3-1/TRBV3-2
ASSDRTGGTEAF,TRBD1,TRBV6-2/TRBV6-3
ASTLSTGSGSGGYT,-,TRBV2
ATSGTDSNQPQH,-,TRBV24-1
ASGSGGTDTQY,TRBD2,TRBV5-1
ASSPHMDSSGNTIY,-,TRBV3-1/TRBV3-2
ASNTGRYGYT,-,TRBV19
ASSYSALTIFYEQY,-,TRBV6-5
ASRLAGGYNEQF,TRBD2,TRBV10-2
SVRTVGNQPQH,-,TRBV29-1
ASSDSQSEGRAQY,-,TRBV6-4
ASSLWRTAIRNYNSPLH,-,TRBV28
ASSYRPRAGNTEAF,-,TRBV6-2/TRBV6-3
ASSDQAGQGGETQY,TRBD1,TRBV10-2
ASSLDSGISYEQY,-,TRBV5-4
ASSEAQRGIMYTEAF,-,TRBV6-1
ASSSRLAGMTGELF,TRBD2,TRBV3-1/TRBV3-2
ASSLDGSGRFSEQY,TRBD2,TRBV11-3
ASSPKSGYGYT,-,TRBV3-1/TRBV3-2
ASSHPGEREGHEQY,TRBD2,TRBV3-1/TRBV3-2
ASSLRGTDYEQY,-,TRBV7-2
ASSLGLAGEETQY,TRBD2,TRBV6-5
ASTRTGGNYGYT,TRBD1,TRBV5-5